This T cell receptor beta chain was recorded in a study of CD4 T cells in relation to SARS-CoV-2 and coronaviruses. Notes on this clone: What it binds is unknown.

CDR1 MNHEY and CDR2 SVGAGI come from the germline V gene. The CDR3 has 13 amino acids. V was pared by 3 bases and J by 2 bases, with 7 bases between. Only in-frame clones appear in the TCRdb table, and some are missing; sequencing was by immunoSEQ multiplex PCR. Here the sample spans 15,000 to 20,000 clones, around three quarters being singletons. Unexposed donor CD4+ T cells date from about 2011-2018, before the COVID-19 pandemic. The cells were cultured for approximately ten days before CD4+ T cells were isolated. Testing used SARS-CoV-2 S/N and four cold-coronavirus spikes on unexposed-donor CD4+ T cells, cells permitting. Each well had around 2.2 million PBMCs in roughly 5% human AB serum with IL-2.

The sequence came from a human donor in good health. The J gene is TRBJ1-1, the V gene TRBV6-5, with D hard to call. The specimen was CD4+ T cells from PBMCs, cultured in vitro. The CDR3 sequence: CASSYFGNTEAFF. CDR3 bases: TGTGCCAGCAGTTATTTCGGAAACACTGAAGCTTTCTTT.